The 3 T cell receptor beta chains presented below share a single source sample, sequenced in a study of neurological immune-mediated disorders. TCRdb analysed the 5' RACE reads with MiXCR anew, one entry per CDR3 protein. The profile shows about 17,000 distinct CDR3 sequences, about 3.6% of them singletons. Sequences were obtained from CD8+ T cells from blood. The receptors here all came from a middle-aged woman in good health.

This clonotype was found many times. The V gene is TRBV5-1, the J gene TRBJ2-1; D call uncertain. Germline CDR1 reads SGHRS; CDR2 reads YFSETQ. The CDR3 runs 15 residues. The ends were cut back, 2 bases at V and 0 bases at J, with 9 bases in the middle. The CDR3 region is CASSLHSSSYNEQFF. CDR3 sequence (DNA): TGCGCCAGCAGCTTACACAGTAGCTCCTACAATGAGCAGTTCTTC.

There are many counts of this clonotype. V gene TRBV5-1 combines with J gene TRBJ2-3, with 9 bases matching TRBD1. CDR3 size: 16 residues. V lost 3 bases, J lost 2 bases, and 7 bases stayed unmatched. The germline V gene encodes CDR1 SGHRS and CDR2 YFSETQ. The CDR3 DNA reads TGCGCCAGCAGCTACAGGGGGCCCGGTATCACAGATACGCAGTATTTT. Translation: CASSYRGPGITDTQYF.

This clonotype has at least ten counts. This rearrangement joins TRBV20-1 to TRBJ2-1; 7 nucleotides align to TRBD2. CDR1 DFQATT and CDR2 SNEGSKA come from the germline V gene (reference sequence). V gave up 1 base and J gave up 6 bases; unmatched junction bases: 9. CDR3 length: 15 residues. The CDR3 DNA follows: TGCAGTGCTAGAGTCCCAGCGGGGCCCTTCAATGAGCAGTTCTTC. Translation: CSARVPAGPFNEQFF.